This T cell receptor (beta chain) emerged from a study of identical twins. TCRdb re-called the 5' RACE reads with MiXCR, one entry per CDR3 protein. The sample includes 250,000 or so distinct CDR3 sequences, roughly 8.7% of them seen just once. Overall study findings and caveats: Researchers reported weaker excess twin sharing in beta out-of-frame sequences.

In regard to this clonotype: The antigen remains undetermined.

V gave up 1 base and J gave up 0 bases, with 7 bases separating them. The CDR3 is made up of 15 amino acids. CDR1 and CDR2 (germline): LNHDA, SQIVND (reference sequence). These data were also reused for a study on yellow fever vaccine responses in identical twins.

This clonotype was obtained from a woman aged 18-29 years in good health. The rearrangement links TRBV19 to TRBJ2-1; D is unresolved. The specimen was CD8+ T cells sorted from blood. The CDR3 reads CASSIGQSSYNEQFF. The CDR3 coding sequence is TGTGCCAGTAGTATAGGCCAGAGCTCCTACAATGAGCAGTTCTTC. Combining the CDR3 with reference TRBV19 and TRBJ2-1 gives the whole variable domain DGGITQSPKYLFRKEGQNVTLSCEQNLNHDAMYWYRQDPGQGLRLIYYSQIVNDFQKGDIAEGYSVSREKKESFPLTVTSAQKNPTAFYLCASSIGQSSYNEQFFGPGTRLTVL.